The clone carrying this TCR beta chain is labeled as medium-sized. Its antigen is as yet unknown. This sample is part of a study of metastatic and nonmetastatic thyroid tumors. At the level of the study: For malignant and benign thyroid patients, tumor or nodule tissue and blood were the sources whose repertoires were compared. The study, taken as a whole, reports: It was reportedly found that TCR beta diversity was significantly higher in malignant thyroid tumors than in benign nodules, a difference seen in both blood and tumor samples.

All patients were treatment-naive before thyroid surgery. TCRdb re-analyzed the PCR reads through MiXCR. This table holds some 18,000 clones, about 23% found once. Sequencing was carried out using tumor tissue. The origin of this receptor is a male donor with papillary thyroid cancer or a benign thyroid nodule (not recorded which). Some clones in this sample may be carry-over from other donors' samples.

The CDR3 reads CASSSTGGSGYTF. The DNA of the CDR3 is TGTGCCAGCAGTTCGACAGGGGGTTCTGGCTACACCTTC. The V gene is TRBV6-1, the J gene TRBJ1-2; 9 bases align to TRBD1. The CDR3 has 13 residues. Germline CDR1 reads MNHNS; CDR2 reads SASEGT. The V segment lost 5 bases and the J segment 7 bases; nucleotides outside the gene matches: 5.